One TCR beta chain is described in this entry. This clonotype has a count of ten or more. Its recognized antigen is unknown. Base-call qualities are not available, and no considerably larger clone is one nucleotide away. The data stem from a study of CD8+CD57+ T cells in acquired aplastic anemia (dated by TCRdb to 2017 to 2018). Background on the whole study: DNA extracted from sorted CD4+ and CD8+ cells had a mean of roughly 3.4 ug, with a range of 0.2 to 27.4 ug. Mean read counts for healthy donor samples were 10 million to 10.8 million for CD4+ cells and fewer than 12 million for CD8+ cells. What the work shows at the level of the full study, not this receptor alone: Between patients and healthy controls, no significant difference in CD8+ Simpson's diversity was found (P=0.060). Around 27 CD8+ CDR3 sequences were shared between patients and controls but appeared highly expressed in patients and within their immunodominant clones.

According to the germline V gene, CDR1 reads SQVTM and CDR2 reads ANQGSEA. V is cut by 6 bases and J by 2 bases, and the space between the germline ends is 7 bases. Measured from the cysteine to the phenylalanine, the CDR3 is 12 residues long. Only the CDR3 part of the read is kept: 36 bases, read in frame from the first base. The study deep-sequenced TCR repertoires of sorted CD4+ and CD8+ blood T cells from severe aplastic anemia patients and healthy subjects. Ficoll-Paque density gradient centrifugation was used to isolate peripheral blood mononuclear cells. Before DNA extraction, CD4+ and CD8+ T cells were sorted with FACS or magnetic beads. TCR beta VDJ combination and CDR3 sequence profiling used genomic DNA as the template. An Illumina HiSeq 2000 was the platform used for TCR repertoire sequencing. As for how the authors treated the data: TRBV/TRBJ rearrangement plots, CDR3 size and DJ length profiles, and Simpson's diversity index were used to evaluate the repertoires. The immunodominant clone was defined as the most abundant DNA sequence in deep sequencing data. CDR3 amino acid sequences were checked for sharing across subjects and were also compared against the VDJdb database and published repertoires. In-frame beta chains were kept once TCRdb had trimmed the public reads at Q25 with fastp and called clones with MiXCR. Rows with a matching CDR3 protein are joined into one entry that keeps the most common DNA and genes. The V and J calls and clone size come from TCRdb's table, not from the authors' own analysis. The sample profile shows about 200,000 distinct CDR3 sequences; roughly 35% of them were found once. The biggest ten clones account for around 1.1% of the sample.

Sequenced sample: sorted CD4+, CD8+, or CD8+CD57+ T cells (not recorded which) from PBMCs. The chain employs TRBV29-1 and TRBJ2-2, with the D gene too uncertain to name. This sequence was found in a human donor in good health, serving as a control. DNA sequence: TGCAGCGTCGGCCCCAACACCGGGGAGCTGTTTTTT. Its coded protein is CSVGPNTGELFF.